What follows are 6 T cell receptor beta chains derived from one specimen sequenced in a study of shared clonotypes between healthy human individuals. Assay used: immunoSEQ multiplex PCR; TCRdb lists only in-frame clones, some missing. The sample holds about 1.1 million clones, around 82% seen once. The source material was memory CD4+ T cells from PBMCs. Subset described: CD45RA-negative fraction. Source of these receptors: a man aged 18-30 years in good health. Some clones in this sample may be carry-over from other donors' samples.

The gene calls are TRBV5-6 and TRBJ1-2, with TRBD1 as a possible D gene (6 bases). Germline V gene sequence: CDR1 SGHDT, CDR2 YYEEEE. The CDR3 is made up of 15 amino acids. Trimming left V 4 bases short and J 5 bases short, with 18 bases between. Written as DNA, the CDR3 is TGTGCCAGCAGCCGAGCCCAGGGGCTAGGGTATGGCTACACCTTC. The encoded protein is CASSRAQGLGYGYTF.

V usage is TRBV10-3 and J usage is TRBJ2-2; 8 bases map to TRBD1. V lost 10 bases and J lost 1; bases outside the gene matches: 8. CDR1 ENHRY and CDR2 SYGVKD come from the germline V gene. The CDR3 spans 15 residues. CDR3 DNA sequence: TGTGCCACCACAGGGGGGAACCTGAACACCGGGGAGCTGTTTTTT. Its protein product is CATTGGNLNTGELFF.

The genes are TRBV6-1 and TRBJ1-4; D possibly corresponds to TRBD1 (5 bases). CDR1 is MNHNS and CDR2 is SASEGT in the germline V gene. With 10 bases removed from V and 4 bases from J, the gap between germline ends came to 16 bases. CDR3 length: 14 residues. CDR3 loop: CAIAVWGLNEKLFF. The CDR3 bases are TGTGCCATCGCTGTGTGGGGCCTTAATGAAAAACTGTTTTTT.

The J gene is TRBJ2-1, the V gene TRBV6-1; the match to TRBD2 covers 7 bases. The germline CDR1 and CDR2 sequences are MNHNS and SASEGT. CDR3 length equals 16 residues. Germline trimming cut 4 bases from V and 0 bases from J; bases unmatched to any gene: 6. The CDR3 DNA reads TGTGCCAGCAGTGCTCGGACTAGAACCTCCTACAATGAGCAGTTCTTC. Translated, it gives CASSARTRTSYNEQFF.

J is TRBJ2-5 and V is TRBV7-2, with TRBD1 identical over 9 bases. Germline CDR1 SGHTA, CDR2 FQGNSA. This CDR3 has 16 amino acids. V gave up 3 bases and J gave up 5 bases; unmatched junction bases: 10. CDR3 DNA sequence: TGTGCCAGCAGCTTCACTCGGACAGGGGCGCGGGAGACCCAGTACTTC. Protein product: CASSFTRTGARETQYF.

At least ten counts were recorded for this clone. This sequence joins TRBV28 and TRBJ1-4; TRBD1 matches 9 bases. This CDR3 is 15 amino acids long. In germline, CDR1 is MDHEN, CDR2 SYDVKM. J was trimmed by 6 bases and V by 4 bases; bases with no gene match: 6. CDR3 coding DNA: TGTGCCAGCAGTTCCCCGGGACAGGGAGATGAAAAACTGTTTTTT. It translates to CASSSPGQGDEKLFF.